This T cell receptor beta chain was profiled in a study of T cell changes during pregnancy in multiple sclerosis. The CDR3 runs to 16 residues. The ends were cut back, 3 bases at V and 5 bases at J, with 16 bases in the middle. Germline V lookup: CDR1 LNHNV, CDR2 YYDKDF (reference sequence). Profiling relied on immunoSEQ multiplex PCR, and the TCRdb table lists in-frame clones only, not all of them. The table records 40,000 to 60,000 clones, around 90% of them present only once. This clone has just one count. The chain combines TRBV15 with TRBJ1-4; D call uncertain. The receptor was derived from a female donor in good health, enrolled as a control in a pregnancy study. The specimen comprised peripheral blood, sampled in the first trimester of pregnancy. CDR3 sequence (DNA): TGTGCCACCAGCAGGTGGGCGCGAGAGCCGAATGAAAAACTGTTTTTT. Amino acid sequence: CATSRWAREPNEKLFF.